The next 20 T cell receptor beta chains were all read from a single sample in a study of blood T cell repertoires in COVID-19. The method was immunoSEQ multiplex PCR; TCRdb's version includes in-frame clones alone and lacks a portion of them. The sample yields around 150,000 clones, 65% to 85% seen once. The sample consisted of peripheral blood. Every receptor here comes from a woman at least 80 years old with acute or convalescent COVID-19.

V usage is TRBV7-9 and J usage is TRBJ1-3; 7 positions agree with TRBD1. Trimming took 5 bases from V and 0 from J; bases not matched to a gene: 7. CDR1 SEHNR and CDR2 FQNEAQ come from the germline V gene (reference sequence). The CDR3 extends over 16 amino acids. For the CDR3, the DNA is TGTGCCAGCAGCCCCTGGACAGGCAGCTCTGGAAACACCATATATTTT. Translation: CASSPWTGSSGNTIYF.

The V gene is TRBV4-2, the J gene TRBJ1-2, with D uncertain. CDR1 LGHNA and CDR2 YNFKEQ come from the germline V gene. The CDR3 is 17 residues long. The V gene lost 0 bases and the J gene lost 2 bases, with 16 bases spanning the gap. CDR3 protein: CASSQDPPTARNYGYTF. CDR3 DNA sequence: TGTGCCAGCAGCCAAGACCCCCCTACCGCGCGGAACTATGGCTACACCTTC.

V gene TRBV27 combines with J gene TRBJ2-1, with 7 bases lining up with TRBD2. J gave up 4 bases and V 8 bases, and 8 bases lay outside the gene matches. The CDR3 has 14 amino acids. The V gene's germline CDR1 is MNHEY and CDR2 SMNVEV (reference sequence). The CDR3 region is CASGPGGSYNEQFF. The CDR3 coding sequence is TGTGCCAGCGGACCGGGCGGGAGTTACAATGAGCAGTTCTTC.

This rearrangement joins TRBV2 to TRBJ2-1; 7 bases line up with TRBD2. This CDR3 is built from 13 residues. Trimming removed 6 bases from V and 5 bases from J; junction bases left unmatched: 4. Germline V lookup: CDR1 SNHLY, CDR2 FYNNEI. DNA of the CDR3: TGTGCCAGCAGCACCCTAGCGGACAATGAGCAGTTCTTC. It specifies CASSTLADNEQFF.

The genes are TRBV5-6 and TRBJ2-3, with 7 bases matching TRBD1. Germline trimming cut 4 bases from V and 2 bases from J; bases unmatched to any gene: 13. Germline V CDR1 and CDR2: SGHDT, YYEEEE. This CDR3 contains 17 residues. As DNA, the CDR3 is TGTGCCAGCAGCCTTCCGGGCGGGCAGGGGGTCACAGATACGCAGTATTTT. It translates to CASSLPGGQGVTDTQYF.

On this clone: Because it lacks the conserved phenylalanine or tryptophan at the end, this CDR3 is likely a read error. The DNA is left out, because the CDR3 cannot be placed on it with certainty; the CDR3 is given as TCRdb lists it. V and J are TRBV10-1 and TRBJ2-7; the D call of TRBD2 is as the table states it, not checked on the DNA. Germline V gene data show CDR1 as WNHNN and CDR2 as SYGVQD (reference sequence). The CDR3 sequence runs 11 residues, both termini included. This CDR3 reads CASTSPGLAGD.

The chain is built from TRBV7-3 and TRBJ2-1; D remains unclear. V gave up 5 bases and J gave up 2 bases, with 10 bases separating them. The CDR3 is 14 residues long. Per germline, CDR1 SGHTA and CDR2 FQGTGA. CDR3 sequence: CASSPYGAYNEQFF. The CDR3, as DNA: TGTGCCAGCAGCCCATACGGAGCCTACAATGAGCAGTTCTTC.

This clone was recorded once. The chain carries TRBV6-6 and TRBJ1-5, with 8 positions matching TRBD1. The CDR3 totals 14 residues. The V gene's germline CDR1 is MNHNY and CDR2 SVGAGI (reference sequence). V shed 2 bases, J shed 9 bases, and the junction held 6 bases outside the gene matches. CDR3 coding DNA: TGTGCCAGCAGTTACGTCCAGGGGGCTTGGCCCCAGCATTTT. Protein product: CASSYVQGAWPQHF.

This clone has only a few counts. The chain's CDR3 is CASSLIGGNGGYTF. CDR3 nucleotides: TGTGCCAGCAGCTTAATAGGCGGGAATGGTGGCTACACCTTC. This chain uses TRBV7-3 with TRBJ1-2; D remains ambiguous. The CDR3 length is 14 residues. V was clipped by 1 base and J by 7 bases, with 13 bases between them. CDR1 and CDR2 (germline): SGHTA, FQGTGA.

The genes are TRBV7-2 and TRBJ1-5; D not certain. CDR1 is SGHTA and CDR2 is FQGNSA in the germline V gene. V shed 3 bases and J shed 4 bases, with 13 bases lying between them. The CDR3 consists of 15 residues. CDR3 residues: CASSLAVTKNQPQHF. The CDR3 DNA is TGTGCCAGCAGCTTGGCAGTGACTAAAAATCAGCCCCAGCATTTT.

This clone occurred a few times. The V call is TRBV6-1, the J call TRBJ1-1; 7 positions match TRBD1. Trimming cost V 3 bases and J 8 bases; bases outside gene matches: 9. The length of the CDR3 is 14 residues. Germline V gene data show CDR1 as MNHNS and CDR2 as SASEGT. CDR3 in amino acids: CASSDPQRGLEAFF. The CDR3 region has the DNA TGTGCCAGCAGTGACCCACAGAGGGGGCTAGAAGCTTTCTTT.

The gene calls are TRBV6-5 and TRBJ2-7; 7 bases match TRBD2. V dropped 6 bases and J dropped 3; count of bases not matched to a gene: 5. CDR3 length: 13 amino acids. Germline loops: CDR1 MNHEY, CDR2 SVGAGI. CDR3 protein: CASRLADNYEQYF. DNA of the CDR3: TGTGCCAGCAGGCTAGCGGATAACTACGAGCAGTACTTC.

There are a few counts of this clone. The V call is TRBV5-1, the J call TRBJ2-7, with 8 bases that match TRBD2. Germline CDR1 SGHRS, CDR2 YFSETQ. Trimming cost V 4 bases and J 3 bases; bases outside gene matches: 9. The CDR3 has 15 residues. CDR3 loop: CASSPGGAVFYEQYF. CDR3 nucleotides: TGCGCCAGCAGCCCCGGGGGGGCTGTCTTCTACGAGCAGTACTTC.

This rearrangement joins TRBV18 to TRBJ2-7; 9 bases map to TRBD1. The CDR3 extends over 16 amino acids. V lost 2 bases and J lost 1; bases outside the gene matches: 6. Germline V gene lookup returns CDR1 KGHSH and CDR2 LQKENI. The CDR3 reads CASSPFGQGTSYEQYF. Here the CDR3 DNA reads TGTGCCAGCTCACCATTCGGACAGGGGACTTCCTACGAGCAGTACTTC.

V gene TRBV10-3 combines with J gene TRBJ1-2; 10 nucleotides line up with TRBD1. V lost 5 bases and J lost 5; bases outside the gene matches: 8. Germline V gene data show CDR1 as ENHRY and CDR2 as SYGVKD. The CDR3 contains 15 residues. CDR3 region: CAISHRGQGTYGYTF. In DNA, the CDR3 is TGTGCCATCAGTCATCGGGGACAGGGGACTTATGGCTACACCTTC.

A few counts support this clone. V is TRBV2 and J is TRBJ1-5; 7 positions match TRBD1. V lost 7 bases to trimming and J lost 4 bases; unmatched junction nucleotides: 7. The CDR3 runs 14 residues. Germline CDR1 is SNHLY and CDR2 is FYNNEI. The CDR3 DNA reads as TGTGCCAGCACCCGCCAGGGGGTTAATCAGCCCCAGCATTTT. Protein product: CASTRQGVNQPQHF.

Only a few counts were recorded for this clone. This chain connects TRBV21-1 to TRBJ2-3; the table's D call, TRBD1, was not checked against the DNA. TRBV21-1 represents a pseudogene. There are 17 residues in the CDR3. The CDR3 nucleotides read TGTGCCAGCAGCAAGCGGAGCGGGACAGGGATGAAAAATACGCAGTATTTT. Amino acids: CASSKRSGTGMKNTQYF.

The genes are TRBV5-1 and TRBJ1-1; maybe TRBD1 (5 bases). The germline V gene encodes CDR1 SGHRS and CDR2 YFSETQ. This CDR3 comprises 15 residues. The V end lost 2 bases, the J end lost 13 bases, and 24 bases lay between the germline ends. The CDR3 DNA reads TGCGCCAGCAGCTTAGCGGGGACCGGGGAAGGTTATGGTTTCTTT. Amino acid sequence: CASSLAGTGEGYGFF.

This chain uses TRBV5-5 with TRBJ2-5, with TRBD2 matching over 9 bases. The CDR3 extends over 16 amino acids. The germline gives CDR1 SGHKS, CDR2 YYEKEE (reference sequence). V lost 2 bases and J lost 5; bases outside the gene matches: 10. The CDR3 DNA follows: TGTGCCAGCAGCTTTCGTGGTAGCGGGGGCGCGGAGACCCAGTACTTC. Translation gives CASSFRGSGGAETQYF. The full variable domain, its missing parts supplied by reference TRBV5-5 and TRBJ2-5, is DAGVTQSPTHLIKTRGQQVTLRCSPISGHKSVSWYQQVLGQGPQFIFQYYEKEERGRGNFPDRFSARQFPNYSSELNVNALLLGDSALYLCASSFRGSGGAETQYFGPGTRLLVL.

This clone occurred once. This chain connects TRBV6-6 to TRBJ2-2; D may be TRBD2 (6 bases). V lost 6 bases, J lost 5 bases, and 16 bases lay in between. Germline V gene lookup returns CDR1 MNHNY and CDR2 SVGAGI (reference sequence). The CDR3 covers 15 residues. Here the CDR3 reads CASSPGRGSTGELFF. For the CDR3, the DNA is TGTGCCAGCAGCCCCGGGCGGGGATCGACCGGGGAGCTGTTTTTT.